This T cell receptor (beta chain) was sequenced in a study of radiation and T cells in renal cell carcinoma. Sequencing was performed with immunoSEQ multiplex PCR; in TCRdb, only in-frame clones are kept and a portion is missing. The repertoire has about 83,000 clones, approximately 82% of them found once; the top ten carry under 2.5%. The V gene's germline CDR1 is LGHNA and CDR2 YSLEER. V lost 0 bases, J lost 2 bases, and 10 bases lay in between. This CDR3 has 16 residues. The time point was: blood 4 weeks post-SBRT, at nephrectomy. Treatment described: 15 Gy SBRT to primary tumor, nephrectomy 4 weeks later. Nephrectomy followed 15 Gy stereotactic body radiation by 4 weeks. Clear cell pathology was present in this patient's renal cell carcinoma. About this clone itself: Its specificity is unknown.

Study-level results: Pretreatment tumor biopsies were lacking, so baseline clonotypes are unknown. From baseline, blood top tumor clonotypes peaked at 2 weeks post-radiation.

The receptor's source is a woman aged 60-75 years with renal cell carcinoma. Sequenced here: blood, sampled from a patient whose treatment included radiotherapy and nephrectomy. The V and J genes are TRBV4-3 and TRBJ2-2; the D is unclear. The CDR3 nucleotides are TGCGCCAGCAGCCAAGATATCGGGTATAACACCGGGGAGCTGTTTTTT. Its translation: CASSQDIGYNTGELFF.